Listed here are 17 T cell receptor beta chains from one sample, sequenced in a study of cytomegalovirus exposure and HLA in healthy donors (dated by TCRdb to the late 2010s). Library prep was done by the immunoSEQ multiplex PCR assay. The multiplex PCR relied on a mix of 60 forward primers for TCR Vbeta segments and 13 reverse primers for TCR Jbeta segments. Not all clones reach the TCRdb copy of this immuneACCESS table, which keeps in-frame sequences only. Checked studies attribute under half of the gap to unresolved V genes and leave the rest unexplained. A total of over 70,000 clones appear in this sample, 80% of them only once. The leading ten clones occupy 2% of the sample. Sequencing was done on a sample of PBMCs. The receptors originated from a man aged 18 to 30 in good health and CMV-seronegative.

V usage is TRBV19 and J usage is TRBJ1-3; 7 bases are a match to TRBD1. The CDR3 spans 16 residues. J gave up 4 bases and V 5 bases, and 11 bases lay outside the gene matches. Looked up from germline, CDR1 is LNHDA and CDR2 is SQIVND (reference sequence). CDR3 in DNA: TGTGCCAGTAGTGACAGGGCCCCTGCTACCGGAAACACCATATATTTT. This codes for CASSDRAPATGNTIYF.

The gene calls are TRBV7-9 and TRBJ2-5, with D possibly matching TRBD1 (6 bases). The CDR3 is 15 residues long. Trimming left V 3 bases short and J 7 bases short, with 18 bases between. The germline V gene has CDR1 SEHNR and CDR2 FQNEAQ (reference sequence). CDR3 sequence: CASSFKFGTSPTQYF. The DNA for the CDR3 is TGTGCCAGCAGCTTCAAATTCGGGACATCCCCGACCCAGTACTTC.

Here the CDR3 DNA reads TGTGCCAGCAGCTTAAGAGGGGGCAATGGCTACACCTTC. Its translation: CASSLRGGNGYTF. The chain carries TRBV7-3 and TRBJ1-2; 7 bases are shared with TRBD1. The germline V gene encodes CDR1 SGHTA and CDR2 FQGTGA. The ends lost 1 base at V and 6 bases at J; junction bases unmatched: 2. CDR3 length: 13 amino acids.

The chain has TRBV10-2 and TRBJ2-5, with D possibly matching TRBD2 (6 bases). Germline V CDR1 and CDR2: WSHSY, SAAADI. The CDR3 has 14 residues. V was clipped by 7 bases and J by 2 bases, with 14 bases between them. Here the CDR3 reads CASTGGPLQETQYF. In DNA form, the CDR3 reads TGCGCCAGCACAGGAGGGCCCCTTCAAGAGACCCAGTACTTC.

J is TRBJ2-1 and V is TRBV13; 7 positions match TRBD2. CDR3 length: 16 residues. The germline CDR1 and CDR2 sequences are PRHDT and FYEKMQ (reference sequence). V was clipped by 2 bases and J by 5 bases; unmatched bases: 9. The CDR3 sequence is CASSLRGLAAHNEQFF. The CDR3 DNA sequence: TGTGCCAGCAGCTTAAGAGGTCTAGCGGCTCACAATGAGCAGTTCTTC.

This clone was picked up one time. The genes are TRBV6-1 and TRBJ1-2; no clear D gene. Germline V lookup: CDR1 MNHNS, CDR2 SASEGT. Trimming cost V 0 bases and J 4 bases, with 6 bases left between them. The CDR3 has 13 amino acids. The DNA for the CDR3 is TGTGCCAGCAGTGAAGCACTTGGCTATGGCTACACCTTC. It yields the protein CASSEALGYGYTF.

The rearrangement uses TRBV23-1 and TRBJ2-3; tentatively, D is TRBD1 (6 bases). TRBV23-1 is an ORF for which the function is uncertain. The CDR3 has 13 residues. V lost 3 bases to trimming and J lost 2 bases, with 6 bases between them. The CDR3 DNA sequence: TGCGCCAGCAGTCAGGGGGCCACAGATACGCAGTATTTT. Its translation is CASSQGATDTQYF.

CDR3 sequence (DNA): TGTGCCAGCAGTACTAGCGGGGGCGTGAATGAGCAGTTCTTC. Translating it yields CASSTSGGVNEQFF. J is TRBJ2-1 and V is TRBV6-1; 11 bases agree with TRBD2. Per the germline V gene, CDR1 is MNHNS and CDR2 is SASEGT. This CDR3 has 14 residues. The V and J ends lost 5 bases and 7 bases, in that order; junction bases with no gene match: 4.

J is TRBJ1-4 and V is TRBV28; D gene uncertain. From germline, CDR1 is MDHEN and CDR2 SYDVKM. Trimming cost V 4 bases and J 3 bases, with 9 bases left between them. This CDR3 has 14 residues. CDR3 DNA sequence: TGTGCCAGCAGTTCCCCCACAGCTAATGAAAAACTGTTTTTT. Residues: CASSSPTANEKLFF.

V and J are TRBV7-9 and TRBJ2-7; TRBD2 agrees at 12 bases. Trimming removed 4 bases from V and 6 bases from J; junction bases left unmatched: 13. Germline loops: CDR1 SEHNR, CDR2 FQNEAQ (reference sequence). The CDR3 loop spans 17 amino acids. In DNA form, the CDR3 reads TGTGCCAGCAGCTCTTTCCCTAGCGGGGGGGCAGTCGGCGAGCAGTACTTC. Residues: CASSSFPSGGAVGEQYF. Using reference TRBV7-9 and TRBJ2-7 for the parts outside the CDR3, the full variable domain is DTGVSQNPRHKITKRGQNVTFRCDPISEHNRLYWYRQTLGQGPEFLTYFQNEAQLEKSRLLSDRFSAERPKGSFSTLEIQRTEQGDSAMYLCASSSFPSGGAVGEQYFGPGTRLTVT.

The chain uses TRBV5-1 and TRBJ2-4; TRBD1 might be the D (7 bases). CDR3 length: 17 amino acids. V was trimmed by 0 bases and J by 8 bases, leaving 21 bases between them. CDR1 SGHRS and CDR2 YFSETQ come from the germline V gene. CDR3 nucleotide sequence: TGCGCCAGCAGCTTGGGGAGGGACAGCCAGCTTTTGGACATTCAGTACTTC. Protein sequence: CASSLGRDSQLLDIQYF.

The J gene is TRBJ2-3, the V gene TRBV5-1; maybe TRBD1 (5 bases). The CDR3 contains 13 residues. Germline V gene lookup returns CDR1 SGHRS and CDR2 YFSETQ. With 0 bases removed from V and 6 bases from J, the gap between germline ends came to 8 bases. The chain's CDR3 is CASSLGQQDTQYF. The CDR3 DNA sequence: TGCGCCAGCAGCTTGGGACAGCAGGATACGCAGTATTTT.

Here the CDR3 reads CASSYRDRASPDEQYF. The CDR3 DNA is TGTGCCAGCAGTTACCGGGACAGGGCATCCCCTGACGAGCAGTACTTC. The V gene is TRBV6-5, the J gene TRBJ2-7; 9 nucleotides align to TRBD1. V was pared by 2 bases and J by 5 bases, with 10 bases of the junction left unmatched. The CDR3 consists of 16 residues. Germline assignment: CDR1 MNHEY and CDR2 SVGAGI.

J is TRBJ2-5 and V is TRBV18; the D gene is possibly TRBD2 (6 bases). CDR1 is KGHSH, CDR2 LQKENI, per germline. CDR3 length: 16 amino acids. With 2 bases removed from V and 4 bases from J, the gap between germline ends came to 17 bases. CDR3 in DNA: TGTGCCAGCTCACCAGGAGGAGGGGTGGTAGGAGAGACCCAGTACTTC. This encodes CASSPGGGVVGETQYF. The variable domain in full, with the rest retrieved from reference TRBV18 and TRBJ2-5, is NAGVMQNPRHLVRRRGQEARLRCSPMKGHSHVYWYRQLPEEGLKFMVYLQKENIIDESGMPKERFSAEFPKEGPSILRIQQVVRGDSAAYFCASSPGGGVVGETQYFGPGTRLLVL.

The chain has TRBV6-5 and TRBJ2-7; tentative D call: TRBD2 (6 bases). The CDR3 is 15 residues long. Trimming pared 8 bases from V and 6 bases from J, leaving 23 bases between. CDR1 MNHEY and CDR2 SVGAGI come from the germline V gene. CDR3 loop: CASGLSGGAMVEQYF. DNA of the CDR3: TGTGCCAGCGGCCTCTCTGGAGGGGCGATGGTCGAGCAGTACTTC.

This chain uses TRBV19 with TRBJ2-1; 13 bases match TRBD2. In germline, CDR1 is LNHDA, CDR2 SQIVND (reference sequence). Trimming removed 6 bases from V and 8 bases from J; junction bases left unmatched: 4. The CDR3 is 14 amino acids. The CDR3 DNA reads as TGTGCCAGTAGGAGACTAGCGGGGGGTTATGAGCAGTTCTTC. Translating it yields CASRRLAGGYEQFF.

The chain links TRBV5-1 to TRBJ2-7; 8 bases match TRBD1. There are 13 residues in the CDR3. Trimming at V came to 4 bases and at J to 5 bases, leaving 5 bases not matched to a gene. Germline V gene lookup returns CDR1 SGHRS and CDR2 YFSETQ. The chain's CDR3 is CASSTDRAHEQYF. Here the CDR3 DNA reads TGCGCCAGCAGCACGGACAGGGCCCACGAGCAGTACTTC.